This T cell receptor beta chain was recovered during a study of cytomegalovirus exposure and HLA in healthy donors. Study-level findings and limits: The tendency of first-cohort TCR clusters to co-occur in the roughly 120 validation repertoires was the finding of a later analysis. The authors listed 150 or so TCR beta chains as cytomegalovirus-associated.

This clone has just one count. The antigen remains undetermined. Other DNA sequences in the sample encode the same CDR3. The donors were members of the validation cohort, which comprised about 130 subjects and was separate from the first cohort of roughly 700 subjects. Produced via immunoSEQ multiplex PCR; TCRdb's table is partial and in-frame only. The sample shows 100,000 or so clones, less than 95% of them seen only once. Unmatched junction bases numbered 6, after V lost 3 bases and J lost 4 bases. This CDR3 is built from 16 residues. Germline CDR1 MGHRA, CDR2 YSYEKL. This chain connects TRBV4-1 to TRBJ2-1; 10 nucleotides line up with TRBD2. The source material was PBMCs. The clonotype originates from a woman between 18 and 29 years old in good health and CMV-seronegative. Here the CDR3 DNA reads TGCGCCAGCAGCCAGGTCTCTAGCGGGGGATACAATGAGCAGTTCTTC. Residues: CASSQVSSGGYNEQFF.